These 14 T cell receptor beta chains share one sample of origin, sequenced in a study of OX40 agonist ivuxolimab in advanced cancers. Produced via immunoSEQ multiplex PCR; TCRdb's table is partial and in-frame only. Of about 58,000 clones in the sample, 70% to 90% were seen once. The input for sequencing was CD4+ or CD8+ T cells sorted from blood, taken in a trial of the OX40 agonist ivuxolimab. The receptors shown here come from an adult with an advanced solid tumor such as melanoma, head and neck, liver or kidney cancer.

This rearrangement joins TRBV7-3 to TRBJ2-2, with 7 bases that match TRBD2. The trim removed 5 bases at V and 6 bases at J, leaving 12 bases unmatched. This CDR3 contains 16 residues. From germline, CDR1 is SGHTA and CDR2 FQGTGA. CDR3 DNA sequence: TGTGCCAGCAGCCCTCTTCACGGGGGGTTCGCCGGGGAGCTGTTTTTT. As protein: CASSPLHGGFAGELFF.

The J gene is TRBJ1-4, the V gene TRBV18; 8 nucleotides match TRBD1. This CDR3 region has 20 residues. Per germline, CDR1 KGHSH and CDR2 LQKENI. V was pared by 3 bases and J by 0 bases, with 15 bases of the junction left unmatched. This CDR3 is CASSPQSRTGPPTTNEKLFF. CDR3 DNA sequence: TGTGCCAGCTCACCTCAGTCCCGGACAGGGCCACCCACAACTAATGAAAAACTGTTTTTT.

The chain recombines TRBV4-2 with TRBJ1-1; 10 bases line up with TRBD1. The CDR3 totals 15 residues. V shed 7 bases and J 5 bases; nucleotides not matched to a gene: 10. Germline-derived CDR1 and CDR2 are LGHNA and YNFKEQ. The CDR3 DNA reads as TGTGCCAGCACCGTTTACGGGACAGGGGTTACTGAAGCTTTCTTT. Amino acid sequence: CASTVYGTGVTEAFF.

The J gene is TRBJ2-7, the V gene TRBV11-2; D unresolved. Germline V gene data show CDR1 as SGHAT and CDR2 as FQNNGV. Trimming stripped 5 bases from V and 0 bases from J, with 2 bases between. CDR3 size: 11 residues. The CDR3 DNA sequence: TGTGCCAGCAGCGCCTCCTACGAGCAGTACTTC. Translating gives CASSASYEQYF.

The genes are TRBV7-2 and TRBJ2-6; no clear D gene. V lost 3 bases, J lost 0 bases, and 12 bases lay in between. Per the germline V gene, CDR1 is SGHTA and CDR2 is FQGNSA. The CDR3 has 17 amino acids. CDR3 sequence reads: CASSLKGSRSGANVLTF. CDR3 in DNA: TGTGCCAGCAGCTTGAAGGGCAGTCGCTCTGGGGCCAACGTCCTGACTTTC.

This sequence joins TRBV6-1 and TRBJ2-7; 9 nucleotides line up with TRBD2. V lost 10 bases and J lost 2; bases outside the gene matches: 9. CDR1 and CDR2 from the germline V gene are MNHNS and SASEGT. This CDR3 comprises 14 residues. The CDR3 DNA reads as TGTGCCACCACCCGCGGGGGGGCTCCCTACGAGCAGTACTTC. Translated: CATTRGGAPYEQYF.

This clone showed up just once. The V and J genes are TRBV6-4 and TRBJ1-2; D unclear. The CDR3 runs 11 residues. Trimming cost V 8 bases and J 9 bases, with 13 bases left between them. CDR1 and CDR2 (germline): MRHNA, SNTAGT. In DNA form, the CDR3 reads TGTGCCAGCGGGTCCGGGAGGAGCTACACCTTC. This translates into CASGSGRSYTF.

The chain has TRBV18 and TRBJ1-5; 7 bases fit TRBD1. The V segment lost 4 bases and the J segment 2 bases; nucleotides outside the gene matches: 5. This CDR3 contains 15 residues. Germline V CDR1 and CDR2: KGHSH, LQKENI. CDR3 in amino acids: CASSRGTAGNQPQHF. The CDR3 region has the DNA TGTGCCAGCTCACGGGGGACAGCCGGCAATCAGCCCCAGCATTTT.

The rearrangement links TRBV9 to TRBJ1-3; no clear D. V was cut by 0 bases and J by 0 bases, with 10 bases left in between. Germline CDR1 is SGDLS and CDR2 is YYNGEE. This CDR3 is 16 amino acids long. The CDR3 protein is CASSVEGGNSGNTIYF. CDR3 coding DNA: TGTGCCAGCAGCGTAGAAGGCGGAAACTCTGGAAACACCATATATTTT.

The table lists this clone with a count of one. The rearrangement uses TRBV18 and TRBJ1-4; 9 positions match TRBD1. The CDR3 contains 14 residues. After removal of 3 bases from V and 9 bases from J, the junction contained 5 bases not matched to a gene. The germline V gene encodes CDR1 KGHSH and CDR2 LQKENI. This chain's CDR3 is CASSPAGTGQKLFF. The DNA for the CDR3 is TGTGCCAGCTCACCGGCCGGGACAGGGCAAAAACTGTTTTTT. Using reference TRBV18 and TRBJ1-4 for the parts outside the CDR3, the full variable domain is NAGVMQNPRHLVRRRGQEARLRCSPMKGHSHVYWYRQLPEEGLKFMVYLQKENIIDESGMPKERFSAEFPKEGPSILRIQQVVRGDSAAYFCASSPAGTGQKLFFGSGTQLSVL.

The rearrangement links TRBV19 to TRBJ2-7; 11 bases are a match to TRBD1. Germline V lookup: CDR1 LNHDA, CDR2 SQIVND (reference sequence). V lost 7 bases to trimming and J lost 5 bases; unmatched junction nucleotides: 4. The CDR3 is 13 amino acids. In nucleotides, the CDR3 is TGTGCCAGTAATCGGGACAGGGGGGACGAGCAGTACTTC. Its translation is CASNRDRGDEQYF.

V usage is TRBV6-5 and J usage is TRBJ2-7; maybe TRBD2 (7 bases). The ends were cut back, 2 bases at V and 3 bases at J, with 17 bases in the middle. The CDR3 is 16 residues long. Per the germline V gene, CDR1 is MNHEY and CDR2 is SVGAGI. CDR3 region: CASSYGGGQAHYEQYF. CDR3 nucleotides: TGTGCCAGCAGTTACGGGGGGGGGCAGGCGCACTACGAGCAGTACTTC.

V gene TRBV19 combines with J gene TRBJ1-3; D is unclear. The CDR3 contains 15 residues. V was shortened by 6 bases and J by 0 bases, with 12 bases between the two germline ends. Germline assignment: CDR1 LNHDA and CDR2 SQIVND (reference sequence). This CDR3 reads CASSRQTHSGNTIYF. In DNA, the CDR3 is TGTGCCAGTAGCCGGCAAACCCACTCTGGAAACACCATATATTTT.

The rearrangement links TRBV19 to TRBJ1-1, with D possibly TRBD1 on 6 matching bases. The V and J ends lost 5 bases and 0 bases respectively, with 10 bases between them. Germline V lookup: CDR1 LNHDA, CDR2 SQIVND (reference sequence). This CDR3 comprises 14 residues. The CDR3 loop reads CASSPGVLNTEAFF. DNA of the CDR3: TGTGCCAGTAGTCCAGGGGTGTTGAACACTGAAGCTTTCTTT.